This T cell receptor beta chain was identified in a study of vaccination effects on CD4 cells after COVID-19. Study-wide background: With the ViraFEST assay, the study expanded antigen-specific CD4+ T cells using viral peptide pools, then sequenced them. Samples taken from a few convalescent patients early and late after vaccination were obtained. After the second dose, samples were taken at median day 72.

Concerning this clone itself: Its antigen is as yet unknown.

From germline, CDR1 is SGHAT and CDR2 FQNNGV. Trimming stripped 1 base from V and 4 bases from J, with 10 bases between. The CDR3 is 15 amino acids. Findings and limits, study-wide: Convalescents' post-vaccine spike-reactive clones were mainly new, vaccine-induced.

Clones were read by immunoSEQ multiplex PCR, and TCRdb kept only the in-frame ones, dropping some. The table includes approximately 40,000 clones, over 60% detected once. Upon completion of approximately ten days in culture, CD4+ T cells were isolated. Infection with SARS-CoV-2 occurred in the person between March and December 2020, and PCR confirmed it. Each participant received a vaccine that was either BNT162b2 or mRNA-1273, given as two doses. The source of this sequence is a human donor who had a prior SARS-CoV-2 infection. Source: CD4+ T cells from PBMCs cultured without peptide, taken after COVID-19 vaccination. The J gene is TRBJ2-2, the V gene TRBV11-2; TRBD1 might be the D (5 bases). The CDR3 DNA reads TGTGCCAGCAGCTTAGGGGTAGGGGCCACCGGGGAGCTGTTTTTT. This gives the protein CASSLGVGATGELFF.